This T cell receptor (beta chain) is drawn from a study of cytomegalovirus exposure and HLA in healthy donors. Study-wide background: Genotyping showed 75% to 90% of roughly 400 donors falling in the Caucasian-associated ancestry cluster.

The germline V gene encodes CDR1 SGHAT and CDR2 FQNNGV. V lost 4 bases and J 5 bases, leaving 23 bases between the germline ends. The CDR3 runs 17 residues. This PCR relied on a set of 60 Vbeta primers and 13 Jbeta primers. Only in-frame clones appear in the TCRdb table, and some are missing; sequencing was by immunoSEQ multiplex PCR. This table holds 100,000 to 150,000 clones, 80% found once. The sequence derives from a man aged 25 to 40 in good health and CMV-seropositive. The chain is built from TRBV11-2 and TRBJ1-1; the D is unclear. Sequencing was carried out using PBMCs. CDR3 loop: CASSSITEYRRRTEAFF. CDR3 bases: TGTGCCAGCAGCTCGATAACCGAATACCGTCGGCGGACTGAAGCTTTCTTT.